The TCR beta chain under discussion was sequenced for a study of identical twins. Study outcomes and limitations: The study based its conclusions on cross-sectional statistical analysis and did not follow the same donors.

TCRdb passed the 5' RACE reads through MiXCR, listing each CDR3 protein once. The table lists about 200,000 distinct CDR3 sequences, 6% to 7% of them singletons, with about 14% in the top ten. CDR1 and CDR2 from the germline V gene are MNHEY and SVGEGT. V was clipped by 5 bases and J by 3 bases, with 11 bases between them. This CDR3 is built from 13 residues. In its sample, this clonotype was seen a few times. The antigen is unknown. The same data also contributed to another study, on T cells expressing NK-cell markers.

V usage is TRBV6-2 or TRBV6-3 and J usage is TRBJ2-7, with a weak D call TRBD2 (6 bases). The sample consisted of CD8+ T cells sorted from blood. The clonotype was recovered from a woman between 18 and 30 years old in good health. CDR3 bases: TGTGCCAGCAGTGCAAGGGACTTCTACGAGCAGTACTTC. It specifies CASSARDFYEQYF.